These 32 T cell receptor beta chains originate from one sample sequenced in a study of cytomegalovirus exposure and HLA in healthy donors. The PCR employed 60 Vbeta primers together with 13 Jbeta primers. Here immunoSEQ multiplex PCR was the method, and the copy in TCRdb shows in-frame clones only, minus some. The repertoire has 200,000 or so clones, roughly 88% of them found once; the top ten carry roughly 0.7%. Sequencing input: PBMCs. Receptors originate from a boy aged 2-9 years in good health and CMV-seronegative.

V and J are TRBV30 and TRBJ1-2, with unresolved D. The CDR3 sequence is 12 residues long. Germline V gene lookup returns CDR1 GTSNPN and CDR2 SVGIG (reference sequence). Trimming shortened V by 4 bases and J by 2 bases, and 8 bases separated the two germline ends. The CDR3 region has the DNA TGTGCCTGGACCACAGAGAACTATGGCTACACCTTC. Protein product: CAWTTENYGYTF.

V is TRBV28 and J is TRBJ2-1; 10 positions match TRBD1. This CDR3 spans 13 amino acids. V shed 3 bases, J shed 8 bases, and the junction held 1 base outside the gene matches. Per germline, CDR1 MDHEN and CDR2 SYDVKM. The CDR3 here is CASSLGTGDEQFF. Written as DNA, the CDR3 is TGTGCCAGCAGTTTGGGGACAGGGGATGAGCAGTTCTTC. Full variable domain (remainder filled in from reference TRBV28 and TRBJ2-1): DVKVTQSSRYLVKRTGEKVFLECVQDMDHENMFWYRQDPGLGLRLIYFSYDVKMKEKGDIPEGYSVSREKKERFSLILESASTNQTSMYLCASSLGTGDEQFFGPGTRLTVL.

This clone showed up just once. The gene calls are TRBV14 and TRBJ2-3; D is unclear. Trimming removed 1 base from V and 3 bases from J, with 2 bases in between. Germline loops: CDR1 SGHDN, CDR2 FVKESK. The CDR3 runs 12 residues. CDR3 coding DNA: TGTGCCAGCAGCCAAGCAACAGATACGCAGTATTTT. Translation gives CASSQATDTQYF. The whole variable domain, filled in from reference TRBV14 and TRBJ2-3, reads EAGVTQFPSHSVIEKGQTVTLRCDPISGHDNLYWYRRVMGKEIKFLLHFVKESKQDESGMPNNRFLAERTGGTYSTLKVQPAELEDSGVYFCASSQATDTQYFGPGTRLTVL.

CDR3 DNA sequence: TGCAGTGTGGTACAGGGTCATACCCAGCATTTT. Translated: CSVVQGHTQHF. This chain uses TRBV20-1 with TRBJ1-5; D may be TRBD1 (6 bases). In germline, CDR1 is DFQATT, CDR2 SNEGSKA (reference sequence). The CDR3 loop spans 11 amino acids. The V and J ends lost 7 bases and 11 bases respectively, with 15 bases between them.

This clone appeared a single time. This chain links TRBV30 with TRBJ1-5, with no clear D. Germline assignment: CDR1 GTSNPN and CDR2 SVGIG (reference sequence). This CDR3 is 15 amino acids long. Trimming pared 0 bases from V and 3 bases from J, leaving 12 bases between. The CDR3 DNA reads TGTGCCTGGAGTGTATCGGCAGACTTCAATCAGCCCCAGCATTTT. Its translation is CAWSVSADFNQPQHF.

The V and J genes are TRBV7-8 and TRBJ1-5, with D unclear. The CDR3 contains 13 residues. V gave up 4 bases and J gave up 7 bases, with 11 bases separating them. Germline lookup yields CDR1 SGHVS and CDR2 FQNEAQ. CDR3 sequence: CASSSGGDQPQHF. The CDR3 nucleotides read TGTGCCAGCAGCTCGGGTGGTGACCAGCCCCAGCATTTT.

The J gene is TRBJ1-1, the V gene TRBV30; tentative D call: TRBD1 (6 bases). CDR3 length equals 13 residues. The V end was cut by 3 bases, the J end by 3 bases, with 11 bases between. Per the germline V gene, CDR1 is GTSNPN and CDR2 is SVGIG (reference sequence). This CDR3 reads CAWSRDTYTEAFF. CDR3 sequence (DNA): TGTGCCTGGAGCCGGGACACATACACTGAAGCTTTCTTT.

The chain employs TRBV5-6 and TRBJ2-5; D is possibly TRBD2 (6 bases). V shed 4 bases and J shed 7 bases, with 14 bases lying between them. The CDR3 has 13 amino acids. Per the germline V gene, CDR1 is SGHDT and CDR2 is YYEEEE. The CDR3 DNA reads TGTGCCAGCAGCAGAGGGGACTTATCGACCCAGTACTTC. Protein sequence: CASSRGDLSTQYF.

This rearrangement joins TRBV7-9 to TRBJ1-6; D is undetermined. V dropped 3 bases and J dropped 10 bases, with 16 bases sitting between them. The length of the CDR3 is 15 residues. Germline CDR1 reads SEHNR; CDR2 reads FQNEAQ (reference sequence). The CDR3 region is CASSFQQERGSPLHF. Written as DNA, the CDR3 is TGTGCCAGCAGCTTCCAGCAGGAAAGAGGGTCACCCCTCCACTTT.

CDR3 amino acids: CASSLVPSGSSYEQYF. As DNA, the CDR3 is TGTGCCAGCAGCTTAGTCCCTAGCGGCAGCTCCTACGAGCAGTACTTC. The rearrangement joins TRBV11-2 to TRBJ2-7, with 7 nucleotides matching TRBD2. The germline V gene has CDR1 SGHAT and CDR2 FQNNGV. After removal of 1 base from V and 0 bases from J, the junction contained 6 bases not matched to a gene. The CDR3 totals 16 residues. The full variable domain, completed using reference TRBV11-2 and TRBJ2-7, is EAGVAQSPRYKIIEKRQSVAFWCNPISGHATLYWYQQILGQGPKLLIQFQNNGVVDDSQLPKDRFSAERLKGVDSTLKIQPAKLEDSAVYLCASSLVPSGSSYEQYFGPGTRLTVT.

This sequence joins TRBV7-2 and TRBJ1-6, with a possible D match to TRBD1 (6 bases). Trimming took 5 bases from V and 2 from J, leaving 10 bases between them. In germline, CDR1 is SGHTA, CDR2 FQGNSA. This CDR3 has 15 residues. This CDR3 is CASSIRTAYNSPLHF. The CDR3 bases are TGTGCCAGCAGCATCCGGACAGCCTATAATTCACCCCTCCACTTT.

The J gene is TRBJ1-6, the V gene TRBV6-1, with D possibly being TRBD1 (6 bases). The V gene's germline CDR1 is MNHNS and CDR2 SASEGT. V lost 6 bases and J lost 5, with 14 bases in between. The CDR3 covers 15 residues. The CDR3 region has the DNA TGTGCCAGCAGGAGGAGGGGGGGAAATAATTCACCCCTCCACTTT. Translated: CASRRRGGNNSPLHF.

The chain is built from TRBV5-1 and TRBJ2-2; 8 bases fit TRBD1. V lost 0 bases and J lost 5; bases outside the gene matches: 0. CDR1 is SGHRS, CDR2 YFSETQ, per germline. The CDR3 consists of 14 residues. The CDR3 protein is CASSLGQGTGELFF. The DNA for the CDR3 is TGCGCCAGCAGCTTGGGACAGGGGACCGGGGAGCTGTTTTTT.

This sequence joins TRBV11-3 and TRBJ2-3; D is perhaps TRBD2 (5 bases). The germline V and J ends were trimmed by 4 bases and 0 bases, with 8 bases remaining between them. The CDR3 runs 14 residues. CDR1 SGHNT and CDR2 YENEEA come from the germline V gene. CDR3: CASSSGMSTDTQYF. In DNA form, the CDR3 reads TGTGCCAGCAGCTCCGGGATGAGCACAGATACGCAGTATTTT.

J is TRBJ2-5 and V is TRBV7-2; 7 nucleotides align to TRBD1. Germline CDR1 and CDR2: SGHTA and FQGNSA. The CDR3 consists of 16 residues. The V segment lost 4 bases and the J segment 7 bases; nucleotides outside the gene matches: 15. The CDR3 DNA sequence: TGTGCCAGCAGCTATGCCGGGACAGCGTCTGATGGGACCCAGTACTTC. Its protein is CASSYAGTASDGTQYF.

The J gene is TRBJ1-5, the V gene TRBV6-5, with 7 positions matching TRBD1. CDR3 length equals 15 residues. Unmatched junction bases numbered 10, after V lost 5 bases and J lost 6 bases. Per the germline V gene, CDR1 is MNHEY and CDR2 is SVGAGI. CDR3 protein: CASSGLDRVTQPQHF. The CDR3 nucleotides are TGTGCCAGCAGTGGGCTAGACAGGGTAACTCAGCCCCAGCATTTT.

The V gene is TRBV29-1, the J gene TRBJ1-2; a possible D gene is TRBD1 (5 bases). Trimming shortened V by 6 bases and J by 0 bases, and 11 bases separated the two germline ends. CDR1 SQVTM and CDR2 ANQGSEA come from the germline V gene. The CDR3 has 13 amino acids. CDR3 sequence reads: CSVDSYSNYGYTF. The CDR3 DNA reads TGCAGCGTCGACAGCTATTCTAACTATGGCTACACCTTC.

The rearrangement joins TRBV2 to TRBJ2-7, with D maybe TRBD2 (6 bases). This CDR3 has 14 amino acids. The germline CDR1 and CDR2 sequences are SNHLY and FYNNEI. V was shortened by 5 bases and J by 0 bases, with 11 bases between the two germline ends. Here the CDR3 DNA reads TGTGCCAGCAGTAGACTAGTGGGCTCCTACGAGCAGTACTTC. Its protein is CASSRLVGSYEQYF.

Concerning this clone: At one of its ends the junction is not consistent with the germline gene, which may arise from a read error. The V call is TRBV5-6, the J call TRBJ2-7; 13 nucleotides agree with TRBD2. CDR1 is SGHDT and CDR2 is YYEEEE in the germline V gene. This CDR3 is 16 amino acids long. CDR3 bases: TGTGCCGGCAGCCCCGGACTAGCGGGAGTTCTCTACGAGCAGTACTTC. It encodes CAGSPGLAGVLYEQYF.

V and J are TRBV6-6 and TRBJ2-5; a weak D match, TRBD1 (6 bases). Germline assignment: CDR1 MNHNY and CDR2 SVGAGI (reference sequence). V was shortened by 5 bases and J by 5 bases, with 21 bases between the two germline ends. The CDR3 has 16 residues. The CDR3 DNA reads as TGTGCCAGCAGTCCGCGAGGGGGAGTCGGGGAGGAGACCCAGTACTTC. Translating gives CASSPRGGVGEETQYF.

This clone was recorded a few times. The J gene is TRBJ2-2, the V gene TRBV19; 7 bases are a match to TRBD1. The germline gives CDR1 LNHDA, CDR2 SQIVND (reference sequence). J gave up 6 bases and V 8 bases, and 6 bases lay outside the gene matches. The CDR3 is made up of 13 amino acids. The CDR3 DNA follows: TGTGCCAGTCGGGACAGCGCGGCCGGGGAGCTGTTTTTT. It is translated as CASRDSAAGELFF.

This clone was recorded once. V gene TRBV14 combines with J gene TRBJ2-5, with D uncertain. Germline CDR1 and CDR2: SGHDN and FVKESK. The V end was cut by 2 bases, the J end by 4 bases, with 11 bases between. The CDR3 has 14 amino acids. CDR3 DNA: TGTGCCAGCAGCCAAAGAAACTCCCCAGAGACCCAGTACTTC. Protein product: CASSQRNSPETQYF.

The genes are TRBV4-1 and TRBJ2-1, with 9 bases aligning to TRBD1. CDR1 and CDR2 (germline): MGHRA, YSYEKL. V lost 4 bases, J lost 6 bases, and 7 bases stayed unmatched. CDR3 length equals 15 residues. The DNA for the CDR3 is TGCGCCAGCAGCCCGGGACAGGGAAGTCGCAATGAGCAGTTCTTC. This sequence encodes CASSPGQGSRNEQFF.

This chain connects TRBV6-1 to TRBJ2-3, with D possibly matching TRBD2 (5 bases). Germline V gene sequence: CDR1 MNHNS, CDR2 SASEGT. V gave up 3 bases and J gave up 0 bases, with 10 bases separating them. This CDR3 comprises 15 residues. The CDR3 sequence: CASSDSGTSTDTQYF. The CDR3 DNA follows: TGTGCCAGCAGTGACAGCGGAACTAGCACAGATACGCAGTATTTT.

The chain is built from TRBV19 and TRBJ2-7; 8 nucleotides agree with TRBD1. Germline V lookup: CDR1 LNHDA, CDR2 SQIVND (reference sequence). CDR3 length: 16 residues. V trimming: 3 bases; J trimming: 0 bases; junction bases outside the gene matches: 7. The CDR3 DNA reads TGTGCCAGTAGTATGGGACAGGACCCAAACTCCTACGAGCAGTACTTC. Translation: CASSMGQDPNSYEQYF.

A single count supports this clone. The chain joins TRBV7-3 to TRBJ2-2, with 7 bases matching TRBD2. The germline V gene encodes CDR1 SGHTA and CDR2 FQGTGA. This CDR3 comprises 14 residues. V shed 5 bases, J shed 4 bases, and the junction held 4 bases outside the gene matches. CDR3 DNA: TGTGCCAGCAGCAGGGAGGGGACCACCGGGGAGCTGTTTTTT. Amino acid sequence: CASSREGTTGELFF.

V is TRBV18 and J is TRBJ2-2, with D unclear. The germline V gene has CDR1 KGHSH and CDR2 LQKENI. This CDR3 region has 14 residues. Trimming took 4 bases from V and 8 from J, leaving 14 bases between them. CDR3 in amino acids: CASSRATDWGELFF. As DNA, the CDR3 is TGTGCCAGCTCACGGGCCACCGATTGGGGGGAGCTGTTTTTT.

The gene calls are TRBV5-1 and TRBJ2-7; 8 nucleotides line up with TRBD1. V gave up 3 bases and J gave up 2 bases; unmatched junction bases: 10. Germline V gene sequence: CDR1 SGHRS, CDR2 YFSETQ. The CDR3 is made up of 16 amino acids. CDR3 nucleotide sequence: TGCGCCAGCAGCTACCGTACAGGGGGTGAGACCTACGAGCAGTACTTC. It yields the protein CASSYRTGGETYEQYF.

The V and J genes are TRBV2 and TRBJ2-7, with 11 bases lining up with TRBD1. The CDR3 has 16 residues. CDR1 SNHLY and CDR2 FYNNEI come from the germline V gene. After removal of 8 bases from V and 3 bases from J, the junction contained 12 bases not matched to a gene. The CDR3 region has the DNA TGTGCCAGCCTTCGTCCGGGACAGGGGGTAATCTACGAGCAGTACTTC. It is translated as CASLRPGQGVIYEQYF.

The rearrangement links TRBV7-9 to TRBJ1-1; tentatively, D is TRBD1 (6 bases). With 5 bases removed from V and 4 bases from J, the gap between germline ends came to 14 bases. Germline assignment: CDR1 SEHNR and CDR2 FQNEAQ (reference sequence). The CDR3 runs 14 residues. The CDR3 nucleotides are TGTGCCAGCAGCCACAGGGAGAGGAGCACTGAAGCTTTCTTT. As protein: CASSHRERSTEAFF.

This clone was seen only once. CDR3 sequence reads: CASSLWGQGGTEAFF. The CDR3 coding sequence is TGCGCCAGCAGCTTGTGGGGACAGGGGGGCACTGAAGCTTTCTTT. The chain couples TRBV5-1 to TRBJ1-1, with 11 bases that match TRBD1. The germline CDR1 and CDR2 sequences are SGHRS and YFSETQ. V was clipped by 1 base and J by 4 bases; unmatched bases: 3. The CDR3 is 15 residues long.

This chain connects TRBV10-3 to TRBJ1-3; 7 bases map to TRBD1. The CDR3 consists of 15 residues. In germline, CDR1 is ENHRY, CDR2 SYGVKD. With V trimmed by 6 bases and J by 0 bases, 5 bases remained unmatched. The CDR3: CAIRGWDSSGNTIYF. CDR3 in DNA: TGTGCCATCAGGGGTTGGGACAGCTCTGGAAACACCATATATTTT.